The 24 T cell receptor beta chains below come from one sample, sequenced in a study of T cell clonality in common variable immunodeficiency. Findings and caveats of the study: In common variable immunodeficiency, TCR beta chains reportedly carried fewer deletions and N-nucleotide insertions.

Using immunoSEQ multiplex PCR, the repertoire was profiled, and TCRdb retains in-frame clones only, with some absent. This sample includes 26,000 or so clones with no singletons; its ten biggest clones take up approximately 24%. Their target antigens are unknown. The sequenced material came from peripheral blood mononuclear cells. All receptors come from a human donor with common variable immunodeficiency.

As to this clone: The read terminates 3 residues before the CDR3 end, so the remaining end is supplied by the germline J gene. The genes are TRBV19 and TRBJ1-3; possibly TRBD1 for D (5 bases). V was trimmed by 5 bases and J by 0 bases, leaving 11 bases between them. Germline assignment: CDR1 LNHDA and CDR2 SQIVND (reference sequence). The CDR3 contains 15 residues. The CDR3 bases that were read are TGTGCCAGTAGTCTACAGGTCCTCTCTGGAAACACC. Amino acid sequence: CASSLQVLSGNT. From start to end, the CDR3 is CASSLQVLSGNTIYF.

By share, this clone ranks as medium-sized. The CDR3 reads CSGDQGGTDTQYF. The sequenced CDR3 bases are TGCAGCGGCGACCAGGGGGGCACAGATACG. The V gene is TRBV29-1, the J gene TRBJ2-3; 7 bases are a match to TRBD1. The CDR3 end lies 3 residues beyond the end of the read and is filled in from the germline J gene. V shed 7 bases, J shed 1 base, and the junction held 5 bases outside the gene matches. The CDR3 consists of 13 residues. Germline CDR1 is SQVTM and CDR2 is ANQGSEA.

With respect to this clone: Read data end 3 residues before the CDR3 end; the end is taken from the germline J gene. The chain joins TRBV5-1 to TRBJ2-1; 10 bases agree with TRBD2. CDR3 length: 16 amino acids. The junction had 10 bases not matched to a gene; V was cut back by 3 bases and J by 7 bases. Germline V lookup: CDR1 SGHRS, CDR2 YFSETQ. CDR3 sequence reads: CASSSFGLAGDNEQFF. The DNA read from the CDR3 is TGCGCCAGCAGCTCTTTCGGGCTAGCGGGAGATAATGAG.

This clone showed up just a few times. The read falls 3 residues short of the CDR3 end, and the missing part is taken from the germline J gene. This sequence joins TRBV7-2 and TRBJ1-6; tentative D call: TRBD1 (6 bases). V lost 1 base and J 6 bases, leaving 10 bases between the germline ends. The CDR3 is 15 amino acids. Germline V gene data show CDR1 as SGHTA and CDR2 as FQGNSA. The CDR3 sequence: CASSLGQESNSPLHF. Incomplete CDR3 DNA: TGTGCCAGCAGCTTAGGACAGGAATCTAATTCACCC.

This clone was counted ten times or more. Sequencing ends 3 residues short of the CDR3 end; the germline J gene provides the rest. J is TRBJ2-1 and V is TRBV19; D gene uncertain. This CDR3 spans 14 amino acids. V was pared by 3 bases and J by 2 bases, with 8 bases between. CDR1 and CDR2 (germline): LNHDA, SQIVND (reference sequence). CDR3 DNA, as far as it was read: TGTGCCAGTAGTATCAGAACAGCCTACAATGAG. It yields the protein CASSIRTAYNE. The full CDR3 sequence reads CASSIRTAYNEQFF.

The table lists this clone with many counts. The read halts 3 residues ahead of the CDR3 end, with the missing end drawn from the germline J gene. V gene TRBV5-1 combines with J gene TRBJ1-2; D remains ambiguous. CDR3 length equals 17 residues. Germline loops: CDR1 SGHRS, CDR2 YFSETQ. Partial CDR3 DNA: TGCGCCAGCAGCTTGGAGCCCCAAGGGCGGGCCGGTAGGGGC. It translates to CASSLEPQGRAGRG. The whole CDR3 sequence reads CASSLEPQGRAGRGYTF.

This clone was recorded many times. The CDR3 end is not reached by the read, which stops 3 residues before it; the germline J gene fills it in. The chain employs TRBV6-2 or TRBV6-3 and TRBJ2-7, with TRBD2 identical over 12 bases. The V and J ends lost 6 bases and 2 bases, in that order; junction bases with no gene match: 2. Germline V gene data show CDR1 as MNHEY and CDR2 as SVGEGT. The CDR3 length is 14 residues. The DNA read from the CDR3 is TGTGCCAGCAGCCGGACTAGCGGGGCCTACGAG. Its protein is CASSRTSGAYE. The complete CDR3 sequence is CASSRTSGAYEQYF.

There are many counts of this clone. Coverage ceases 3 residues before the CDR3 finishes, and the germline J gene fills in the end. The J gene is TRBJ2-7, the V gene TRBV30; 7 nucleotides agree with TRBD1. J gave up 1 base and V 0 bases, and 3 bases lay outside the gene matches. This CDR3 comprises 14 residues. Per germline, CDR1 GTSNPN and CDR2 SVGIG (reference sequence). The CDR3 here is CAWSVTGRSYEQYF. The sequenced CDR3 bases are TGTGCCTGGAGTGTGACAGGGAGATCCTACGAG.

Turning to this clone: The read comes to an end 3 residues before the CDR3 does, leaving the germline J gene to fill in the end. J is TRBJ2-5 and V is TRBV30, with TRBD2 matching 7 bases. This CDR3 is built from 12 residues. Germline CDR1 GTSNPN, CDR2 SVGIG (reference sequence). V was clipped by 5 bases and J by 4 bases; unmatched bases: 4. The covered CDR3 bases are TGTGCCTGGGGGGGGGTAGGAGAGACC. This gives the protein CAWGGVGET. The whole CDR3 is CAWGGVGETQYF.

In this sample, this clone turned up many times. The CDR3 goes on 3 residues after the read ends, and that part is filled in from the germline J gene. This chain joins TRBV7-2 and TRBJ2-1, with 8 bases that match TRBD2. Germline CDR1 SGHTA, CDR2 FQGNSA. CDR3 length equals 15 residues. V was clipped by 6 bases and J by 8 bases; unmatched bases: 12. CDR3 in amino acids: CASSSGTRVMDEQFF. Partial CDR3 DNA: TGTGCCAGCAGTTCCGGGACTAGGGTTATGGATGAG.

This clone was detected many times. The read terminates 3 residues before the CDR3 end, so the remaining end is supplied by the germline J gene. The V gene is TRBV5-1, the J gene TRBJ2-3, with 9 bases aligning to TRBD1. Trimming took 4 bases from V and 2 from J; bases not matched to a gene: 20. The germline CDR1 and CDR2 sequences are SGHRS and YFSETQ. The CDR3 is 20 amino acids. The CDR3 loop is CASSHTRTGDRPLATDTQYF. Partial CDR3 DNA: TGCGCCAGCAGCCACACAAGGACAGGGGACAGGCCGCTAGCCACAGATACG.

Of note for this clone: Sequencing ends 3 residues short of the CDR3 end; the germline J gene provides the rest. The chain has TRBV13 and TRBJ2-7; no definite D call. The CDR3 is 13 residues long. The germline CDR1 and CDR2 sequences are PRHDT and FYEKMQ (reference sequence). The V end lost 1 base, the J end lost 0 bases, and 4 bases lay between the germline ends. CDR3 residues: CASSLDSSYEQYF. The part of the CDR3 DNA that was read is TGTGCCAGCAGCTTAGACTCCTCCTACGAG.

This clone was recorded at least ten times. The read ends 3 residues early relative to the CDR3; the germline J gene fills the gap. The gene calls are TRBV18 and TRBJ2-5, with D perhaps matching TRBD1 (6 bases). Between the trimmed V and J ends, which lost 3 bases and 5 bases, there was a span of 13 bases. Germline V gene lookup returns CDR1 KGHSH and CDR2 LQKENI. CDR3 length: 14 residues. The DNA read from the CDR3 is TGTGCCAGCTCACCTGGGACAAGAAGGGAGACC. Protein product: CASSPGTRRET. The CDR3 in its entirety is CASSPGTRRETQYF.

Ten or more counts support this clone. The missing CDR3 end, 3 residues past where the read stops, is filled in from the germline J gene. The chain is built from TRBV20-1 and TRBJ1-6, with a tentative D call TRBD1 (5 bases). Trimming removed 0 bases at V and 12 bases at J, with 12 bases between. This CDR3 is 13 amino acids long. Germline lookup yields CDR1 DFQATT and CDR2 SNEGSKA (reference sequence). CDR3 sequence: CSARDEEGLPLHF. CDR3 DNA (partial): TGCAGTGCTAGAGATGAGGAGGGGTTACCC.

The part of the CDR3 DNA that was read is TGTGCCAGCAGTCTAGCGGGAGTCGGGGAGACC. Translated, it gives CASSLAGVGET. The entire CDR3 is CASSLAGVGETQYF. The rearrangement links TRBV7-2 to TRBJ2-5; TRBD2 matches 10 bases. The read ends 3 residues early relative to the CDR3; the germline J gene fills the gap. The CDR3 contains 14 residues. V dropped 6 bases and J dropped 5; count of bases not matched to a gene: 6. Germline V CDR1 and CDR2: SGHTA, FQGNSA.

This clone was seen a few times. The read is 3 residues too short to cover the CDR3 end, so that end is filled in from the germline J gene. This chain connects TRBV11-3 to TRBJ2-5, with 8 bases identical to TRBD1. CDR1 is SGHNT and CDR2 is YENEEA in the germline V gene. The length of the CDR3 is 13 residues. Trimming cost V 3 bases and J 4 bases; bases outside gene matches: 1. The DNA read from the CDR3 is TGTGCCAGCAGCTTTACAGGGGGAGAGACC. Encoded protein: CASSFTGGET. In full, the CDR3 reads CASSFTGGETQYF.

This clone was observed at least ten times. From the germline J gene comes the end of the CDR3, since the read stops 3 residues before it. This sequence joins TRBV7-9 and TRBJ2-7; a possible D gene is TRBD2 (6 bases). V lost 5 bases to trimming and J lost 3 bases, with 17 bases between them. The CDR3 has 15 residues. Germline V gene data show CDR1 as SEHNR and CDR2 as FQNEAQ (reference sequence). The sequenced part of the CDR3 DNA is TGTGCCAGCAGCGAAAGCGGGTACCTGGGCTACGAG. It translates to CASSESGYLGYE. The whole CDR3 is CASSESGYLGYEQYF.

The CDR3 bases that were read are TGTGCCAGCAGGGATAGGGCCACCACCGGGGAG. This translates into CASRDRATTGE. The whole CDR3 protein reads CASRDRATTGELFF. The chain links TRBV2 to TRBJ2-2; D remains unclear. The read terminates 3 residues before the CDR3 end, so the remaining end is supplied by the germline J gene. CDR1 and CDR2 from the germline V gene are SNHLY and FYNNEI. Trimming cost V 6 bases and J 4 bases, with 12 bases left between them. The CDR3 runs to 14 residues.

This clone was observed many times. Read data end 3 residues before the CDR3 end; the end is taken from the germline J gene. The genes are TRBV18 and TRBJ1-1; 8 nucleotides line up with TRBD1. This CDR3 is built from 16 residues. The germline CDR1 and CDR2 sequences are KGHSH and LQKENI. Trimming took 3 bases from V and 2 from J; bases not matched to a gene: 8. CDR3 DNA, as far as it was read: TGTGCCAGCTCACCGGGACAGGCTAAGGGAAACACTGAA. It specifies CASSPGQAKGNTE. The entire CDR3 is CASSPGQAKGNTEAFF.

This clone was detected ten times or more. The CDR3 extends 3 residues past the end of the read, so its final part is completed from the germline J gene. The chain links TRBV7-8 to TRBJ1-5; 8 nucleotides line up with TRBD1. Trimming removed 5 bases from V and 1 base from J; junction bases left unmatched: 4. The CDR3 is 15 amino acids. Germline V gene sequence: CDR1 SGHVS, CDR2 FQNEAQ. The CDR3 bases that were read are TGTGCCAGCAGCCGAGACAGGGGCAGCAATCAGCCC. Residues: CASSRDRGSNQP. The entire CDR3 protein reads CASSRDRGSNQPQHF.

This clone has only a few counts. A much larger clone lies a single base off, so this may be a read error. The read halts 3 residues ahead of the CDR3 end, with the missing end drawn from the germline J gene. The V call is TRBV7-3, the J call TRBJ1-2; D might be TRBD1 (5 bases). Germline V lookup: CDR1 SGHTA, CDR2 FQGTGA. CDR3 length: 13 amino acids. Incomplete CDR3 DNA: TGTTCCAGCAGCGTTGACAGCTCCCATGGC. This codes for CSSSVDSSHG. In full, the CDR3 reads CSSSVDSSHGYTF.

In this sample, this clone turned up a few times. The read gets to within 3 residues of the CDR3 end, and the germline J gene fills in the rest. This chain joins TRBV7-6 and TRBJ2-7; 8 bases agree with TRBD1. The CDR3 extends over 15 amino acids. The V gene end was trimmed by 1 base and the J gene end by 4 bases; junction bases not matched to a gene: 6. In germline, CDR1 is SGHVS, CDR2 FNYEAQ. CDR3 bases read: TGTGCCAGCAGCTTAGGGCTGGACAGGGATTACGAG. It specifies CASSLGLDRDYE. The full CDR3 sequence reads CASSLGLDRDYEQYF.

This clone was found many times. The read is 3 residues too short to cover the CDR3 end, so that end is filled in from the germline J gene. The gene calls are TRBV11-3 and TRBJ1-1; D is undetermined. The germline V gene encodes CDR1 SGHNT and CDR2 YENEEA. The CDR3 loop spans 14 amino acids. Trimming stripped 4 bases from V and 1 base from J, with 10 bases between. The CDR3 loop reads CASSWRGSNTEAFF. The covered CDR3 bases are TGTGCCAGCAGCTGGCGAGGGTCGAACACTGAA. The full variable domain, in which reference TRBV11-3 and TRBJ1-1 provide the parts outside the CDR3, is EAGVVQSPRYKIIEKKQPVAFWCNPISGHNTLYWYLQNLGQGPELLIRYENEEAVDDSQLPKDRFSAERLKGVDSTLKIQPAELGDSAVYLCASSWRGSNTEAFFGQGTRLTVV.

There are many counts of this clone. Read sequence stops 3 residues before the CDR3 end, and the germline J gene provides the missing end. This chain connects TRBV5-1 to TRBJ2-2; D is ambiguous. V lost 0 bases and J 1 base, leaving 7 bases between the germline ends. Germline V gene lookup returns CDR1 SGHRS and CDR2 YFSETQ. This CDR3 spans 15 amino acids. Partial CDR3 DNA: TGCGCCAGCAGCTTGGAGGCCCTGAACACCGGGGAG. It translates to CASSLEALNTGE. The entire CDR3 protein reads CASSLEALNTGELFF.